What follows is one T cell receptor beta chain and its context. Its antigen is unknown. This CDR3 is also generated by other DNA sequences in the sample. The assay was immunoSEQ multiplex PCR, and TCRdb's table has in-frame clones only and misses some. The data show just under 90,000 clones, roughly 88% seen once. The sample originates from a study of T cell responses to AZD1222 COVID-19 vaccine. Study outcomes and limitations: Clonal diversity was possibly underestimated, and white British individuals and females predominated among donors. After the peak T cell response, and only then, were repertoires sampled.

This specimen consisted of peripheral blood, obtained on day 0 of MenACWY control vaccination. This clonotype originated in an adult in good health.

The CDR3 loop reads CASSLGGNSPLHF. The CDR3 DNA reads as TGTGCCAGCAGCCTAGGGGGAAATTCACCCCTCCACTTT. V usage is TRBV7-3 and J usage is TRBJ1-6; D is perhaps TRBD1 (6 bases). Per the germline V gene, CDR1 is SGHTA and CDR2 is FQGTGA. The germline V and J ends were trimmed by 5 bases and 7 bases, with 9 bases remaining between them. This CDR3 comprises 13 residues.